The sequence of this T cell receptor (beta chain) was determined in a study of identical twins. TCRdb independently ran MiXCR on the 5' RACE reads; one entry per CDR3 protein. Of approximately 700,000 distinct CDR3 sequences listed, 18% were seen once; the top ten hold 10% to 15%. Germline values: CDR1 SGHTA, CDR2 FQGNSA. The V end was cut by 5 bases, the J end by 0 bases, with 16 bases between. The CDR3 runs 17 residues. The same data also contributed to another study, on T cells expressing NK-cell markers.

This chain links TRBV7-2 with TRBJ2-2, with D unclear. The source of this sequence is a woman aged 18-30 years in good health. Material: PBMCs. The CDR3 spells CASSVGSWTANTGELFF. The CDR3 coding sequence is TGTGCCAGCAGCGTCGGATCTTGGACCGCGAACACCGGGGAGCTGTTTTTT.